This T cell receptor beta chain was recorded in a study of T cell changes during pregnancy in multiple sclerosis. V dropped 0 bases and J dropped 8; count of bases not matched to a gene: 6. CDR1 is LNHNV, CDR2 YYDKDF, per germline (reference sequence). The length of the CDR3 is 14 residues. Only in-frame clones appear in the TCRdb table, and some are missing; sequencing was by immunoSEQ multiplex PCR. Of approximately 48,000 clones detected, 90% to 95% appear once; the ten largest clones hold about 0.6%. The V and J genes are TRBV15 and TRBJ1-1, with 7 bases fitting TRBD1. This receptor was obtained from a female donor with multiple sclerosis, enrolled in a pregnancy study. Source: CD4+ T cells from peripheral blood mononuclear cells, taken in the second trimester of pregnancy. The CDR3 is CATSRDRGPTEAFF. The CDR3 DNA follows: TGTGCCACCAGCAGAGATAGGGGGCCCACAGAAGCTTTCTTT.